These T cell receptor beta chains were read from a single sample in a study of T cell responses to AZD1222 COVID-19 vaccine. Here immunoSEQ multiplex PCR was the method, and the copy in TCRdb shows in-frame clones only, minus some. This table has about 100,000 clones, about 90% appearing once. Sample: peripheral blood, taken on day 0 of MenACWY control vaccination. All receptors derive from an adult in good health. Each CDR3 is given with its conserved first and last residue. The order of the fields is D gene, V gene, clone size, J gene, CDR3 DNA, CDR3 protein. A D gene is named only where the DNA matches it firmly. The size of a clone is reported for some rows only, either as once, few or many, or as a class for expanded clones.

-	TRBV5-1	-	TRBJ2-2	TGCGCCAGCAGCCCCCTGGGGGGAGCCAACACCGGGGAGCTGTTTTTT	CASSPLGGANTGELFF
-	TRBV18	-	TRBJ2-5	TGTGCCAGCTCACCCCGCCAGAGGGAGACCCAGTACTTC	CASSPRQRETQYF
-	TRBV19	-	TRBJ1-3	TGTGCCAGTAGTCAGGGACGTGGAGGCACTGGAAACACCATATATTTT	CASSQGRGGTGNTIYF
-	TRBV7-2	-	TRBJ1-2	TGTGCCAGCAGCTCCTATTCGGGGAGCCGAGGCTACACCTTC	CASSSYSGSRGYTF
TRBD1	TRBV5-1	-	TRBJ2-2	TGCGCCAGCAGCACCTCAGGGGGCCGAAACACCGGGGAGCTGTTTTTT	CASSTSGGRNTGELFF
-	TRBV7-2	-	TRBJ2-3	TGTGCCAGCAGCTTAGTAGGGTTGGGTACGCAGTATTTT	CASSLVGLGTQYF
TRBD1	TRBV5-6	few	TRBJ2-7	TGTGCCAGCAGCTTGGTCGCAGGGGGATCCTACGAGCAGTACTTC	CASSLVAGGSYEQYF
-	TRBV6-2/TRBV6-3	-	TRBJ1-1	TGTGCCAGCAGTTTTCTCTCGAGGGGACGGGGTGAAGCTTTCTTT	CASSFLSRGRGEAFF
-	TRBV19	-	TRBJ2-1	TGTGCCAGTAGTAAACAGAGTTACAATGAGCAGTTCTTC	CASSKQSYNEQFF
TRBD1	TRBV10-3	once	TRBJ1-1	TGTGCCATCAGTGAGTCAGGGGGCCTGGGCACTGAAGCTTTCTTT	CAISESGGLGTEAFF
-	TRBV7-3	-	TRBJ1-6	TGTGCCAGCAGCTCGGGACATCTTCAATCACCCCTCCACTTT	CASSSGHLQSPLHF
-	TRBV24-1	-	TRBJ2-7	TGTGCCACCAGTGATCCCCGGGACGAGCAGTACTTC	CATSDPRDEQYF
-	TRBV28	-	TRBJ2-1	TGTGCCAGCAGCCATACCAGAGGCACCAGGGAGCAGTTCTTC	CASSHTRGTREQFF
-	TRBV30	-	TRBJ1-1	TGTGCCTGGAGGAAGAGTATGAACACTGAAGCTTTCTTT	CAWRKSMNTEAFF
-	TRBV11-2	-	TRBJ2-5	TGTGCCAGCAGCTTAGATCTGGGGACCCAGTACTTC	CASSLDLGTQYF
-	TRBV12-3/TRBV12-4	-	TRBJ2-7	TGTGCCAGCAGTTTAGCGGCCGACAACGAGCAATACTTC	CASSLAADNEQYF
-	TRBV7-9	-	TRBJ1-2	TGTGCCAGCAGCTTAGAAACGGGTATTAGCGGCTACACCTTC	CASSLETGISGYTF
-	TRBV6-2/TRBV6-3	-	TRBJ1-3	TGTGCCAGCAGTTACGACCGAACGAGGGGCACCATATATTTT	CASSYDRTRGTIYF
-	TRBV6-5	once	TRBJ2-1	TGTGCCAGCAAATGGCAGAGCTCCTACAATGAGCAGTTCTTC	CASKWQSSYNEQFF
-	TRBV19	-	TRBJ1-2	TGTGCCAGTAGTATGCAGGAAGGAGGCTACACCTTC	CASSMQEGGYTF
TRBD1	TRBV7-2	-	TRBJ1-5	TGTGCCAGCAGCACTAACAGGGGTAATCAGCCCCAGCATTTT	CASSTNRGNQPQHF
-	TRBV28	-	TRBJ1-2	TGTGCCACCCAGGACGGAAGATTTTATGGCTACACCTTC	CATQDGRFYGYTF
-	TRBV11-1	-	TRBJ2-5	TGTGCCAGCAGCAGACGGGACTACCAAGAGACCCAGTACTTC	CASSRRDYQETQYF
TRBD2	TRBV9	few	TRBJ2-2	TGTGCCAGCAGCCCTAGCGGGATGACCGGGGAGCTGTTTTTT	CASSPSGMTGELFF
-	TRBV6-5	-	TRBJ1-4	TGTGCCAGCAGTTCCCAGGACAGATCCGAAAAACTGTTTTTT	CASSSQDRSEKLFF
-	TRBV7-2	-	TRBJ1-1	TGTGCCAGCAGCCCAGCGACAGTGAACACTGAAGCTTTCTTT	CASSPATVNTEAFF
TRBD1	TRBV4-2	few	TRBJ2-3	TGTGCCAGCAGCCTTTACCAGGGACAGGGGGCAGATACGCAGTATTTT	CASSLYQGQGADTQYF
TRBD1	TRBV28	-	TRBJ1-1	TGTGCCAGCAGTTCCGGACAGGCCACTGAAGCTTTCTTT	CASSSGQATEAFF
TRBD2	TRBV28	-	TRBJ2-7	TGTGCCAGTCAGACTAGCGCGAACTACGAGCAGTACTTC	CASQTSANYEQYF
-	TRBV7-2	-	TRBJ1-1	TGTGCCAGCAGCCCTCCTTTTCTCACTGAAGCTTTCTTT	CASSPPFLTEAFF
-	TRBV3-1/TRBV3-2	-	TRBJ2-1	TGTGCCAGCAGCCAAGATATCACGGATGGGAGCTCCTACAATGAGCAGTTCTTC	CASSQDITDGSSYNEQFF
TRBD2	TRBV19	-	TRBJ2-2	TGTGCCAGTACCCTCTCGTCCCTGGGACTAGCGGGGCTGGGTACCGGGGAGCTGTTTTTT	CASTLSSLGLAGLGTGELFF
TRBD2	TRBV4-2	-	TRBJ2-2	TGTGCCAGCAGCCGAAAACTAGCGGACACCGGGGAGCTGTTTTTT	CASSRKLADTGELFF
-	TRBV7-9	-	TRBJ1-6	TGTGCCAGCAGCTTGGGGAGCTCCTATAATTCACCCCTCCACTTT	CASSLGSSYNSPLHF
TRBD1	TRBV3-1/TRBV3-2	-	TRBJ2-7	TGTGCCAGCAGCCTCCCGGGACAGGGGCGGAACGAGCAGTACTTC	CASSLPGQGRNEQYF
-	TRBV14	-	TRBJ2-6	TGTGCCAGCAGCCCCCGGACTGTCGGGAACTCTGGGGCCAACGTCCTGACTTTC	CASSPRTVGNSGANVLTF
-	TRBV19	-	TRBJ1-5	TGTGCCACGGCCTCCCACGGGGGTTCAATCGAGCCCCAGCATTTT	CATASHGGSIEPQHF
TRBD1	TRBV30	-	TRBJ1-5	TGTGCCTGGAGTCCGTATGGGACAGTCCTCCAGCGTTTCAATCAGCCCCAGCATTTT	CAWSPYGTVLQRFNQPQHF
-	TRBV7-9	-	TRBJ2-3	TGTGCCAGCAGCTTATGGACGAGAAGCACAGATACGCAGTATTTT	CASSLWTRSTDTQYF
-	TRBV24-1	-	TRBJ2-1	TGTGCCACCAGTGACGACAGGTCGGAACAGTTCTTC	CATSDDRSEQFF
-	TRBV12-3/TRBV12-4	-	TRBJ2-5	TGTGCCAGCAGGAGACTGATACAAGAGACCCAGTACTTC	CASRRLIQETQYF